This T cell receptor beta chain was identified during a study of blood T cells in healthy people across ages. Sample-barcoded 5' priming and a J-beta primer mix drove a second PCR of 7 to 11 cycles. Paired-end reads containing CDR3 totaled no fewer than 2.5 million for each sample. TCRdb reprocessed the 5' RACE reads with MiXCR, giving one entry per CDR3 protein. The sample lists over 950,000 distinct CDR3 sequences, about 53% seen once, with 20% to 25% in the top ten. Isolation per sample recovered at least 6 million PBMCs. The study's findings and limits: Per million T cells, the diversity of TCR beta decreased roughly linearly as age advanced.

In this sample, this clonotype turned up a few times. The antigen remains unidentified. Germline assignment: CDR1 DFQATT and CDR2 SNEGSKA (reference sequence). The CDR3 totals 13 residues. Trimming pared 6 bases from V and 1 base from J, leaving 7 bases between. The sample consisted of blood. This sequence joins TRBV20-1 and TRBJ2-6; D remains unclear. The source is a woman in her sixties in good health. In DNA form, the CDR3 reads TGCAGTGCCCTAACTTCTGGGGCCAACGTCCTGACTTTC. Protein: CSALTSGANVLTF.